The rows below give T cell receptor beta chains drawn from one sample of a study of identical twins. MiXCR, applied by TCRdb to the 5' RACE reads, yields one record per CDR3 protein. The table has approximately 530,000 distinct CDR3 sequences, 20% to 25% seen once. In addition, the sample was reused for a study of yellow fever vaccine responses in identical twins.

What was sequenced was CD4+ T cells sorted from blood. The source is a woman between 18 and 29 years old in good health. Both conserved end residues are part of each CDR3. The order of the fields is V gene, J gene, clone size, CDR3 protein. The size entry is marked missing in some rows and otherwise reads once, few, many or a size class.

V: TRBV3-1; J: TRBJ1-1; size: NA; CDR3: CASSGALEAFF
V: TRBV7-9; J: TRBJ2-1; size: NA; CDR3: CASSPMAGRARNEQFF
V: TRBV20-1; J: TRBJ2-3; size: NA; CDR3: CSARVQIAEGRDTQYF
V: TRBV20-1; J: TRBJ1-1; size: few; CDR3: CSAKERWTEAFF
V: TRBV29-1; J: TRBJ2-5; size: few; CDR3: CSVERGRGLRETQYF
V: TRBV20-1; J: TRBJ1-2; size: NA; CDR3: CSASWDIDYGYTF
V: TRBV12-3/TRBV12-4; J: TRBJ2-4; size: NA; CDR3: CASRMTSWDIQYF
V: TRBV7-3; J: TRBJ1-1; size: few; CDR3: CASSSGQGRATEAFF
V: TRBV28; J: TRBJ2-1; size: NA; CDR3: CASSLLGYSSYNEQFF
V: TRBV20-1; J: TRBJ2-7; size: NA; CDR3: CSAGSRDRSFGTSYEQYF
V: TRBV7-8; J: TRBJ2-3; size: NA; CDR3: CASTLIPDTQFF
V: TRBV27; J: TRBJ2-6; size: few; CDR3: CASSSHYSGANVLTF
V: TRBV6-5; J: TRBJ2-2; size: few; CDR3: CASSFGHNTGELFF
V: TRBV20-1; J: TRBJ2-3; size: NA; CDR3: CSAIGGGADTQYF
V: TRBV14; J: TRBJ2-3; size: few; CDR3: CASSLSPGPTDTQYF
V: TRBV18; J: TRBJ1-5; size: NA; CDR3: CASSQDRERINQPQHF